The 26 T cell receptor beta chains reported below all come from one sample, sequenced in a study of cytomegalovirus exposure and HLA in healthy donors. PCR involved 60 Vbeta and 13 Jbeta primers. Method: immunoSEQ multiplex PCR; TCRdb's copy keeps in-frame clones and lacks some. The data show about 140,000 clones, about four fifths seen once. Sequences were obtained from PBMCs. The receptors derive from a woman between 40 and 55 years old in good health and CMV-seronegative.

This clone was counted once. J is TRBJ1-1 and V is TRBV5-1, with a possible D match to TRBD1 (6 bases). CDR1 is SGHRS and CDR2 is YFSETQ in the germline V gene. The CDR3 is 16 residues long. Trimming removed 4 bases at V and 2 bases at J, with 18 bases between. CDR3 sequence: CASSTEYTGLNTEAFF. In nucleotides, the CDR3 is TGCGCCAGCAGCACCGAGTATACAGGGCTAAACACTGAAGCTTTCTTT.

The genes are TRBV2 and TRBJ2-1, with TRBD2 identical over 9 bases. The germline gives CDR1 SNHLY, CDR2 FYNNEI. The CDR3 is 15 amino acids. Germline trimming cut 1 base from V and 6 bases from J; bases unmatched to any gene: 4. The CDR3 DNA follows: TGTGCCAGCAGTGAAGGAGCGGGGGGCGGCAATGAGCAGTTCTTC. Its translation is CASSEGAGGGNEQFF.

V is TRBV19 and J is TRBJ1-4; a weak D match, TRBD1 (5 bases). The CDR3 spans 15 residues. CDR1 and CDR2 (germline): LNHDA, SQIVND (reference sequence). Deletions cut 6 bases from V and 0 bases from J, with 11 bases between. This CDR3 reads CASSWTLSTNEKLFF. The DNA of the CDR3 is TGTGCCAGTAGCTGGACACTTTCAACTAATGAAAAACTGTTTTTT.

The chain has TRBV2 and TRBJ2-1, with 12 bases matching TRBD2. The CDR3 spans 15 residues. Losses at the gene ends were 6 bases for V and 3 bases for J; bases not matched to a gene: 3. Germline lookup yields CDR1 SNHLY and CDR2 FYNNEI. CDR3 in amino acids: CASRRTSGDYNEQFF. In DNA, the CDR3 is TGTGCCAGCAGGCGGACTAGCGGGGACTACAATGAGCAGTTCTTC.

J is TRBJ2-1 and V is TRBV10-3, with D uncertain. Germline lookup yields CDR1 ENHRY and CDR2 SYGVKD. V was pared by 7 bases and J by 3 bases, with 13 bases between. The CDR3 contains 14 residues. This CDR3 is CAITAGSDYNEQFF. CDR3 sequence (DNA): TGTGCCATCACGGCAGGAAGTGACTACAATGAGCAGTTCTTC.

The chain recombines TRBV6-5 with TRBJ1-2; TRBD1 matches at 7 bases. Trimming at V came to 5 bases and at J to 8 bases, leaving 5 bases not matched to a gene. This CDR3 region has 12 residues. Per the germline V gene, CDR1 is MNHEY and CDR2 is SVGAGI. The CDR3 sequence: CASSQTGTGYTF. The CDR3 nucleotides are TGTGCCAGCAGTCAGACAGGGACCGGCTACACCTTC.

The chain employs TRBV5-6 and TRBJ1-2; D call uncertain. Looked up from germline, CDR1 is SGHDT and CDR2 is YYEEEE. The V end lost 4 bases, the J end lost 1 base, and 11 bases lay between the germline ends. CDR3 length: 14 amino acids. The DNA for the CDR3 is TGTGCCAGCAGCCGACAAAAGGTTAACTATGGCTACACCTTC. Translating it yields CASSRQKVNYGYTF.

The chain uses TRBV5-1 and TRBJ1-2, with 7 bases identical to TRBD1. There are 15 residues in the CDR3. With V trimmed by 4 bases and J by 0 bases, 6 bases remained unmatched. CDR1 and CDR2 from the germline V gene are SGHRS and YFSETQ. The chain's CDR3 is CASSKGDSSNYGYTF. The CDR3 DNA sequence: TGCGCCAGCAGCAAAGGGGACAGCTCTAACTATGGCTACACCTTC.

V and J are TRBV5-1 and TRBJ2-6; tentative D call: TRBD2 (7 bases). Trimming cost V 2 bases and J 2 bases, with 14 bases left between them. Germline lookup yields CDR1 SGHRS and CDR2 YFSETQ. The CDR3 totals 17 residues. The CDR3 nucleotides are TGCGCCAGCAGCTTTAACAAGGGGGGGGCTGGGGCCAACGTCCTGACTTTC. Protein: CASSFNKGGAGANVLTF.

The J gene is TRBJ1-2, the V gene TRBV5-1, with a possible D match to TRBD1 (6 bases). Germline values: CDR1 SGHRS, CDR2 YFSETQ. The CDR3 has 16 amino acids. V lost 0 bases and J lost 4, with 16 bases in between. CDR3 protein: CASSLAPKGVGYGYTF. The CDR3 DNA follows: TGCGCCAGCAGCTTGGCCCCTAAGGGGGTTGGCTATGGCTACACCTTC.

A remark on this clone: The same CDR3 also results from other DNA sequences found in this sample. The chain has TRBV5-1 and TRBJ2-3; possibly TRBD1 for D (5 bases). The V end lost 0 bases, the J end lost 1 base, and 9 bases lay between the germline ends. Germline V CDR1 and CDR2: SGHRS, YFSETQ. CDR3 size: 15 residues. As DNA, the CDR3 is TGCGCCAGCAGCTTGGTGGGGCAAGGCACAGATACGCAGTATTTT. This codes for CASSLVGQGTDTQYF.

The chain is built from TRBV19 and TRBJ1-1, with 7 positions matching TRBD1. J gave up 3 bases and V 9 bases, and 7 bases lay outside the gene matches. The V gene's germline CDR1 is LNHDA and CDR2 SQIVND (reference sequence). CDR3 length: 13 residues. The CDR3 is CASEGAAYTEAFF. CDR3 sequence (DNA): TGTGCCAGCGAGGGGGCGGCGTACACTGAAGCTTTCTTT. The full variable domain, completed using reference TRBV19 and TRBJ1-1, is DGGITQSPKYLFRKEGQNVTLSCEQNLNHDAMYWYRQDPGQGLRLIYYSQIVNDFQKGDIAEGYSVSREKKESFPLTVTSAQKNPTAFYLCASEGAAYTEAFFGQGTRLTVV.

This chain connects TRBV10-3 to TRBJ1-2; 7 nucleotides match TRBD1. With 9 bases clipped from V and 1 base from J, the junction kept 8 bases outside the gene matches. CDR1 is ENHRY and CDR2 is SYGVKD in the germline V gene. The CDR3 is made up of 14 amino acids. For the CDR3, the DNA is TGTGCCATTACCAAGGGGGACAGTAACTATGGCTACACCTTC. Translating gives CAITKGDSNYGYTF.

This clone was seen a few times. The rearrangement links TRBV5-1 to TRBJ2-7; TRBD1 aligns across 10 bases. The CDR3 runs to 14 residues. The germline V gene encodes CDR1 SGHRS and CDR2 YFSETQ. The V and J ends lost 4 bases and 7 bases, in that order; junction bases with no gene match: 8. CDR3 sequence (DNA): TGCGCCAGCAGCCCGGGACAGGGGTCGAGGGAGCAGTACTTC. Encoded protein: CASSPGQGSREQYF.

This rearrangement joins TRBV30 to TRBJ1-1; 9 bases line up with TRBD1. V shed 5 bases and J 7 bases; nucleotides not matched to a gene: 5. CDR3 length equals 12 residues. The germline V gene encodes CDR1 GTSNPN and CDR2 SVGIG (reference sequence). The CDR3 loop is CAWGQGTIEAFF. The CDR3 nucleotides read TGTGCCTGGGGACAGGGGACTATTGAAGCTTTCTTT.

The chain employs TRBV9 and TRBJ2-7; 8 bases align to TRBD2. V lost 0 bases to trimming and J lost 2 bases; unmatched junction nucleotides: 4. CDR1 is SGDLS, CDR2 YYNGEE, per germline. This CDR3 has 15 amino acids. CDR3 protein: CASSVEAGDTYEQYF. DNA for the CDR3: TGTGCCAGCAGCGTAGAAGCGGGGGACACCTACGAGCAGTACTTC.

This rearrangement joins TRBV4-1 to TRBJ2-3, with 10 bases lining up with TRBD1. The length of the CDR3 is 15 residues. The germline V gene has CDR1 MGHRA and CDR2 YSYEKL. The V and J ends lost 4 bases and 4 bases, in that order; junction bases with no gene match: 5. CDR3 nucleotides: TGCGCCAGCAGCCTAAGGGACAGGGGTGCAGATACGCAGTATTTT. It encodes CASSLRDRGADTQYF.

V usage is TRBV28 and J usage is TRBJ1-1, with TRBD1 matching 9 bases. CDR1 and CDR2 from the germline V gene are MDHEN and SYDVKM. With 5 bases clipped from V and 7 bases from J, the junction kept 5 bases outside the gene matches. The CDR3 is made up of 13 amino acids. This chain's CDR3 is CASSTGGAGEAFF. The CDR3 DNA reads TGTGCCAGCAGTACAGGGGGCGCGGGTGAAGCTTTCTTT.

The rearrangement joins TRBV10-3 to TRBJ1-5; 10 nucleotides align to TRBD1. CDR3 length equals 14 residues. Germline CDR1 ENHRY, CDR2 SYGVKD. The trim removed 10 bases at V and 6 bases at J, leaving 9 bases unmatched. CDR3 in DNA: TGTGCCACCGAAGATAGACAGGGGGCTCAGCCCCAGCATTTT. Translated, it gives CATEDRQGAQPQHF.

The sample holds one count of this clone. The V and J genes are TRBV6-1 and TRBJ2-7; the D gene is possibly TRBD2 (6 bases). From germline, CDR1 is MNHNS and CDR2 SASEGT. CDR3 length: 13 amino acids. Trimming removed 7 bases from V and 7 bases from J, with 17 bases in between. The chain's CDR3 is CASTRTGGNEQYF. For the CDR3, the DNA is TGTGCCAGCACTAGGACCGGGGGAAATGAGCAGTACTTC.

The chain combines TRBV2 with TRBJ1-2; D unclear. The CDR3 has 15 amino acids. Deletions cut 3 bases from V and 8 bases from J, with 19 bases between. Looked up from germline, CDR1 is SNHLY and CDR2 is FYNNEI. CDR3 protein: CASSDLGLGGLGYTF. CDR3 DNA sequence: TGTGCCAGCAGTGATTTGGGGTTAGGAGGGCTGGGCTACACCTTC.

This clone was counted once. The rearrangement joins TRBV6-5 to TRBJ2-3, with D hard to call. V was clipped by 7 bases and J by 3 bases, with 5 bases between them. CDR1 and CDR2 (germline): MNHEY, SVGAGI. CDR3 length equals 11 residues. The CDR3 DNA sequence: TGTGCCAGCACCCAAACAGATACGCAGTATTTT. Translated: CASTQTDTQYF.

With respect to this clone: Other nucleotide sequences in the sample specify the same CDR3. V is TRBV5-1 and J is TRBJ2-3; the match to TRBD2 covers 13 bases. V shed 3 bases, J shed 3 bases, and the junction held 4 bases outside the gene matches. This CDR3 is built from 16 residues. CDR1 and CDR2 from the germline V gene are SGHRS and YFSETQ. The CDR3 here is CASSSTSGGATDTQYF. CDR3 nucleotides: TGCGCCAGCAGCTCAACTAGCGGGGGGGCGACAGATACGCAGTATTTT.

The rearrangement uses TRBV19 and TRBJ1-2; D gene ambiguous. This CDR3 is 13 amino acids long. Germline values: CDR1 LNHDA, CDR2 SQIVND (reference sequence). V lost 7 bases and J lost 4, with 13 bases in between. The DNA of the CDR3 is TGTGCCAGTATGGGAGACGAAAGCTATGGCTACACCTTC. Translated: CASMGDESYGYTF. Drawing the rest from reference TRBV19 and TRBJ1-2, the complete variable domain is DGGITQSPKYLFRKEGQNVTLSCEQNLNHDAMYWYRQDPGQGLRLIYYSQIVNDFQKGDIAEGYSVSREKKESFPLTVTSAQKNPTAFYLCASMGDESYGYTFGSGTRLTVV.

This clone was seen a handful of times. The gene calls are TRBV18 and TRBJ2-7, with 9 bases identical to TRBD1. Trimming took 6 bases from V and 7 from J; bases not matched to a gene: 7. The germline V gene has CDR1 KGHSH and CDR2 LQKENI. The CDR3 sequence is 13 residues long. DNA of the CDR3: TGTGCCAGCTCCCAGGGACAGGGAGGTGAGCAGTACTTC. Translating it yields CASSQGQGGEQYF.

The gene calls are TRBV6-5 and TRBJ2-3; D not certain. Trimming pared 5 bases from V and 0 bases from J, leaving 12 bases between. CDR1 is MNHEY, CDR2 SVGAGI, per germline. The CDR3 is 15 residues long. The CDR3 sequence is CASSTLGVSTDTQYF. CDR3 DNA sequence: TGTGCCAGCAGTACGCTCGGAGTTAGCACAGATACGCAGTATTTT.